Below, 9 T cell receptor beta chains from the same sample are listed, as sequenced in a study of blood T cell repertoires in COVID-19. Sequencing used immunoSEQ multiplex PCR; TCRdb keeps in-frame clones, though not all of them. The sample lists 50,000 to 70,000 clones, 84% occurring once. The sequenced sample was peripheral blood. Receptors originate from an older woman with acute or convalescent COVID-19.

This rearrangement joins TRBV4-2 to TRBJ1-1, with 8 bases matching TRBD1. CDR1 is LGHNA, CDR2 YNFKEQ, per germline. V lost 3 bases to trimming and J lost 1 base; unmatched junction nucleotides: 1. This CDR3 comprises 14 residues. CDR3: CASSHDRGNTEAFF. The CDR3 coding sequence is TGTGCCAGCAGCCATGACAGGGGGAACACTGAAGCTTTCTTT.

V and J are TRBV6-4 and TRBJ1-2, with 12 bases matching TRBD1. The CDR3 spans 16 residues. V shed 5 bases, J shed 1 base, and the junction held 5 bases outside the gene matches. Germline V lookup: CDR1 MRHNA, CDR2 SNTAGT. The CDR3 sequence is CASSPGQGAVNYGYTF. The DNA of the CDR3 is TGTGCCAGCAGTCCGGGACAGGGGGCCGTTAACTATGGCTACACCTTC.

The rearrangement uses TRBV4-2 and TRBJ2-5, with D possibly matching TRBD2 (5 bases). Looked up from germline, CDR1 is LGHNA and CDR2 is YNFKEQ. V was trimmed by 0 bases and J by 5 bases, leaving 7 bases between them. The CDR3 sequence is 13 residues long. For the CDR3, the DNA is TGTGCCAGCAGCCAAGATTGGGAGGAGACCCAGTACTTC. This encodes CASSQDWEETQYF.

The J gene is TRBJ1-3, the V gene TRBV21-1; TRBD1 was called by the table and not checked on the DNA. TRBV21-1 is noted as a pseudogene. The CDR3 extends over 17 amino acids. The CDR3 is CASSKVKGALAGNTIYF. The CDR3 DNA follows: TGTGCCAGCAGCAAAGTGAAGGGGGCATTAGCTGGAAACACCATATATTTT.

The rearrangement joins TRBV5-1 to TRBJ1-5; 8 bases fit TRBD1. Germline CDR1 is SGHRS and CDR2 is YFSETQ. The trim removed 5 bases at V and 4 bases at J, leaving 5 bases unmatched. The CDR3 covers 14 residues. As DNA, the CDR3 is TGCGCCAGCAGATCCGGGACAGGTAATCAGCCCCAGCATTTT. Translation gives CASRSGTGNQPQHF.

The gene calls are TRBV2 and TRBJ2-1; D uncertain. CDR1 and CDR2 from the germline V gene are SNHLY and FYNNEI. CDR3 length: 16 residues. Trimming shortened V by 7 bases and J by 0 bases, and 16 bases separated the two germline ends. In nucleotides, the CDR3 is TGTGCCAGCAAGAAATCCCAGGTCGGCTCCTACAATGAGCAGTTCTTC. Protein product: CASKKSQVGSYNEQFF.

This chain joins TRBV5-8 and TRBJ2-7; D is ambiguous. Germline loops: CDR1 SGHTS, CDR2 YDEGEE. CDR3 size: 14 residues. Trimming pared 4 bases from V and 4 bases from J, leaving 15 bases between. DNA of the CDR3: TGTGCCAGCAGCCTCCGACAACGTAGTTACGAGCAGTACTTC. Protein product: CASSLRQRSYEQYF.

The CDR3 DNA sequence: TGTGCCAGCAGTGAAGTCCTGGGGGCGAGTACCGAGCAGTACTTC. This encodes CASSEVLGASTEQYF. The chain employs TRBV6-1 and TRBJ2-7; TRBD1 might be the D (6 bases). The V end lost 1 base, the J end lost 6 bases, and 16 bases lay between the germline ends. The V gene's germline CDR1 is MNHNS and CDR2 SASEGT. CDR3 length equals 15 residues.

Only a few counts were recorded for this clone. This chain connects TRBV7-6 to TRBJ1-3; 8 bases are shared with TRBD1. Germline CDR1 reads SGHVS; CDR2 reads FNYEAQ. The CDR3 contains 11 residues. Losses at the gene ends were 6 bases for V and 12 bases for J; bases not matched to a gene: 4. The CDR3 reads CASSQGAGIYF. The CDR3 bases are TGTGCCAGCAGTCAGGGGGCTGGCATATATTTT.